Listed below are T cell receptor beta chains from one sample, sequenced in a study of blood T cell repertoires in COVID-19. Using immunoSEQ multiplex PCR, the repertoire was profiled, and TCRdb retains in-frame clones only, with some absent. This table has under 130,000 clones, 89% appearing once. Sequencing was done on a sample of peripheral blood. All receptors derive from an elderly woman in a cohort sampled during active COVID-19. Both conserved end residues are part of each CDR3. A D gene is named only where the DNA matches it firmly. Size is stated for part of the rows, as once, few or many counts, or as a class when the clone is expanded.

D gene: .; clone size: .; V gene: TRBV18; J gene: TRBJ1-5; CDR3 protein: CASSPSDNGNQPQHF; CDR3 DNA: TGTGCCAGCTCACCCTCTGACAATGGCAATCAGCCCCAGCATTTT
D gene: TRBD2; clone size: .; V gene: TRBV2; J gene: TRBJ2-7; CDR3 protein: CASSVGTSGYEQYF; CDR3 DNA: TGTGCCAGCAGTGTCGGGACTAGCGGGTACGAGCAGTACTTC
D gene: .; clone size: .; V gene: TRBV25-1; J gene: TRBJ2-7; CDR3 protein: CASSYSLGTYEQYF; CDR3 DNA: TGTGCCAGCAGCTACAGCCTTGGCACCTACGAGCAGTACTTC
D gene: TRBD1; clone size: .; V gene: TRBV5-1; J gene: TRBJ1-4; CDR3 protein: CASRSLPDRDNEKLFF; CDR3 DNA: TGCGCCAGCAGATCCTTACCGGACAGGGACAATGAAAAACTGTTTTTT
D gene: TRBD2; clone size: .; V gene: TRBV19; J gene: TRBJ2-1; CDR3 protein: CASSIRVGLASNEQFF; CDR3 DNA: TGTGCCAGTAGTATTCGGGTGGGACTAGCATCCAATGAGCAGTTCTTC
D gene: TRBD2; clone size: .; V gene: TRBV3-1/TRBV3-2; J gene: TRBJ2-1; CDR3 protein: CASSGTSGYNEQFF; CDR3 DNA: TGTGCCAGTTCGGGGACTAGCGGTTACAATGAGCAGTTCTTC
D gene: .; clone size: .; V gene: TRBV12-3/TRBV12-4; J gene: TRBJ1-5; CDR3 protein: CASALDSQPQHF; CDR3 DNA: TGTGCCAGCGCCCTGGACTCGCAGCCCCAGCATTTT
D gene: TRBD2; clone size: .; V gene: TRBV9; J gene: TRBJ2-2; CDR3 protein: CASSARLAGVPGELFF; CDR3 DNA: TGTGCCAGCAGCGCCCGACTAGCGGGAGTCCCCGGGGAGCTGTTTTTT
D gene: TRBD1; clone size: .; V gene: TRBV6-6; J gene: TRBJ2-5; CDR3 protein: CACTQGAPQETQYF; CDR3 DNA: TGTGCCTGTACGCAGGGGGCGCCCCAAGAGACCCAGTACTTC
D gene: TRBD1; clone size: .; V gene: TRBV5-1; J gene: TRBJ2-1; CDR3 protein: CASSLGQLYNEQFF; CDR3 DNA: TGCGCCAGCAGCCTGGGACAGCTCTACAATGAGCAGTTCTTC
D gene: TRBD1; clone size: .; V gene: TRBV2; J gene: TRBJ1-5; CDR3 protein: CASGGAGTGPFSNQPQHF; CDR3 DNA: TGTGCCAGCGGGGGGGCCGGGACAGGACCTTTTAGCAATCAGCCCCAGCATTTT
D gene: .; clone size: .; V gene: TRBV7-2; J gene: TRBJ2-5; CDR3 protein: CASSPLPGYGTQYF; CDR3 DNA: TGTGCCAGCAGCCCCCTCCCAGGTTACGGGACCCAGTACTTC
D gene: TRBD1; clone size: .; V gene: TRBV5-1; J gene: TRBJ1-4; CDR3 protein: CASSPRTGVGELFF; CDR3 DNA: TGCGCCAGCAGCCCTAGGACAGGGGTCGGCGAACTGTTTTTT
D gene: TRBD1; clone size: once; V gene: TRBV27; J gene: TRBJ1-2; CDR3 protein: CASSLTGSVYGYTF; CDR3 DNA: TGTGCCAGCAGTCTGACAGGGTCAGTCTATGGCTACACCTTC
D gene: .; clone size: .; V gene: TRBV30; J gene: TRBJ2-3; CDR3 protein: CAWSVGGAGTDTQYF; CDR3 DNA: TGTGCCTGGAGTGTTGGGGGCGCAGGCACAGATACGCAGTATTTT
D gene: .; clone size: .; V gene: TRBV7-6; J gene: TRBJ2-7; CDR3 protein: CASSLEGRGAPWEQYF; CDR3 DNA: TGTGCCAGCAGCTTAGAGGGCCGGGGGGCCCCGTGGGAGCAGTACTTC
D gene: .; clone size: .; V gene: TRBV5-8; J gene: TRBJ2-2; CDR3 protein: CASSLDWGPGGARTGELFF; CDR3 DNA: TGTGCCAGCAGCTTGGATTGGGGCCCAGGTGGGGCGAGGACCGGGGAGCTGTTTTTT
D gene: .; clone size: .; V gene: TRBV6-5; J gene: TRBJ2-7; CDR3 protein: CASSYSAGHLEQYF; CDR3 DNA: TGTGCCAGCAGTTACTCGGCAGGGCATTTGGAGCAGTACTTC
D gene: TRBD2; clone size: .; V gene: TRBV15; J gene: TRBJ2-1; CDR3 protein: CATSREGLASYNEQFF; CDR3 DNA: TGTGCCACCAGCAGAGAGGGACTAGCCTCCTACAATGAGCAGTTCTTC
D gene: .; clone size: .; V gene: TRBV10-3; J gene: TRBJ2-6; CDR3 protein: CAISEPSSGANVLTF; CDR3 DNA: TGTGCCATCAGTGAGCCCAGCTCTGGGGCCAACGTCCTGACTTTC
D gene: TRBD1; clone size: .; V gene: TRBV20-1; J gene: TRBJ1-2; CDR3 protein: CSADAGGGYTF; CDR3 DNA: TGCAGTGCCGATGCAGGGGGAGGCTACACCTTC
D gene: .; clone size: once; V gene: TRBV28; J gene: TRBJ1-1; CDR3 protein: CASSLEQFTEAFF; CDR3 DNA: TGTGCCAGCAGTTTGGAGCAGTTCACTGAAGCTTTCTTT
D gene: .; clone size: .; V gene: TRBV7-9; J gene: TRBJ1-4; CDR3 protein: CASSLAQGTNEKLFF; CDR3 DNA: TGTGCCAGCAGCTTAGCGCAGGGGACTAATGAAAAACTGTTTTTT
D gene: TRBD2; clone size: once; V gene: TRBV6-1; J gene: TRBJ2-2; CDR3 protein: CASSERTSGNTGELFF; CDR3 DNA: TGTGCCAGCAGTGAAAGGACTAGCGGGAACACCGGGGAGCTGTTTTTT
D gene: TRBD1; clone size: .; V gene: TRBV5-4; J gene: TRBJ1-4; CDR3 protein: CASSSGGGCEKLFF; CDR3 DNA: TGTGCCAGCAGCTCAGGGGGCGGGTGCGAAAAACTGTTTTTT
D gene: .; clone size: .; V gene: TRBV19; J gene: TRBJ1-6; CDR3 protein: CASRASEYNSPLHF; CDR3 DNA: TGTGCCAGTAGAGCGTCGGAGTATAATTCACCCCTCCACTTT
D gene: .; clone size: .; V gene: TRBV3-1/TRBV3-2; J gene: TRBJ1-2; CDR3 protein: CASSARGGVDGYTF; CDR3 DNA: TGTGCCAGCAGCGCCCGGGGGGGGGTTGATGGCTACACCTTC
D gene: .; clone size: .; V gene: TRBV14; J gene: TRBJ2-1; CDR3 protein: CASSQDRLADNEQFF; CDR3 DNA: TGTGCCAGCAGCCAAGATCGGTTAGCGGACAATGAGCAGTTCTTC
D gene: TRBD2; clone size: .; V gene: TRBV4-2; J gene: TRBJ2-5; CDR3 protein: CASSQDGRGRRRQETQYF; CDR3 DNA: TGTGCCAGCAGCCAAGATGGGAGGGGCCGTCGGCGCCAAGAGACCCAGTACTTC
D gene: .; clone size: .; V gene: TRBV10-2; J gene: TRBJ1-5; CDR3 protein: CASSEGGRRGNQPQHF; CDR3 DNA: TGCGCCAGCAGTGAGGGGGGCAGGCGAGGCAATCAGCCCCAGCATTTT
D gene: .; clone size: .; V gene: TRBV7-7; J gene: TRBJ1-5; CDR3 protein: CASSFEQKDQPQHF; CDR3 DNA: TGTGCTAGCAGCTTCGAACAGAAGGATCAGCCCCAGCATTTT
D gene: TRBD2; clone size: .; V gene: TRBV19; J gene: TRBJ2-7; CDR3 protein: CASSVASGSSNEQYF; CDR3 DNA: TGTGCCAGTAGTGTCGCTAGCGGGAGTTCCAACGAGCAGTACTTC
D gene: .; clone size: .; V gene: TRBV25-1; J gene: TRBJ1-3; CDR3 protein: CASSEAGAFLSGNTIYF; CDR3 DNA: TGTGCCAGCAGTGAGGCGGGGGCCTTCCTCTCTGGAAACACCATATATTTT
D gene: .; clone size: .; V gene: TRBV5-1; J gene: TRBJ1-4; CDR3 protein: CASSLGQLDEKLFF; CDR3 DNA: TGCGCCAGCAGCTTGGGGCAGTTGGATGAAAAACTGTTTTTT
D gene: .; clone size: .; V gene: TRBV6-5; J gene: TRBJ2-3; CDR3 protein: CASRLSTDTQYF; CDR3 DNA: TGTGCCAGCAGGTTAAGCACAGATACGCAGTATTTT
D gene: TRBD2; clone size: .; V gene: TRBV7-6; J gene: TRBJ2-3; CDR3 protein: CASSLGPSGNADTQYF; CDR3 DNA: TGTGCCAGCAGCTTAGGGCCTAGCGGGAACGCAGATACGCAGTATTTT
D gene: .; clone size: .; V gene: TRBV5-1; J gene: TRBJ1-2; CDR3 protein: CILDSHYGYTF; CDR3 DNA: TGCATTTTGGACAGTCACTATGGCTACACCTTC
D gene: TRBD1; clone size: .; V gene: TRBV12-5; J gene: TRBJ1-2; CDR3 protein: CASGEDRGGIHGYTF; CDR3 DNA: TGTGCTAGTGGAGAAGACAGGGGCGGGATTCATGGCTACACCTTC
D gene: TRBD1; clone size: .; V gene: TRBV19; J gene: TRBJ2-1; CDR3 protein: CASRRQGPYNEQFF; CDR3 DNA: TGTGCCAGTCGAAGACAGGGACCCTACAATGAGCAGTTCTTC
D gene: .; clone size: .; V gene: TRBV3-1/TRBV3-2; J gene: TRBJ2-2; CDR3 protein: CASSSPWGRAAGELFF; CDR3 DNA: TGTGCCAGCAGCTCCCCGTGGGGCAGGGCGGCCGGGGAGCTGTTTTTT
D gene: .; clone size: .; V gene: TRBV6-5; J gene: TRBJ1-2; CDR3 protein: CASRQQTYYGYTF; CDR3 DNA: TGTGCCAGTCGACAGCAGACTTACTATGGCTACACCTTC
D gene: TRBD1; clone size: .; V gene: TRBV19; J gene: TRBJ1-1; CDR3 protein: CASSPQQGVGTEAFF; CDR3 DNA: TGTGCCAGTAGTCCTCAACAGGGGGTAGGCACTGAAGCTTTCTTT
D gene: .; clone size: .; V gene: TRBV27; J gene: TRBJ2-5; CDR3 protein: CASSLRTEQETQYF; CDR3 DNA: TGTGCCAGCAGTTTGAGGACAGAGCAAGAGACCCAGTACTTC
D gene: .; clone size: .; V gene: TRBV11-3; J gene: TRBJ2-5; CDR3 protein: CASSLEGAGTQYF; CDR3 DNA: TGTGCCAGCAGCTTAGAGGGGGCCGGGACCCAGTACTTC
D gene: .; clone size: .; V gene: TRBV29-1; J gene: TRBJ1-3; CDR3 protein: CSVQGTGNTIYF; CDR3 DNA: TGCAGCGTCCAGGGAACTGGAAACACCATATATTTT
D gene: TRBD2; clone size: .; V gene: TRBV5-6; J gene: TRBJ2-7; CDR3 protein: CASSPGGSGGRVLYEQYF; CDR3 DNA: TGTGCCAGCAGCCCTGGAGGTAGCGGGGGGCGCGTCCTCTACGAGCAGTACTTC
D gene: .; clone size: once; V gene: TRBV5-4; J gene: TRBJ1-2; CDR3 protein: CASSLKGDYGYTF; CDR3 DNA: TGTGCCAGCAGCTTGAAAGGGGACTATGGCTACACCTTC
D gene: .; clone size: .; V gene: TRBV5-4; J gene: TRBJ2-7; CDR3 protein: CASSPDYGSDWF; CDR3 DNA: TGTGCCAGCAGCCCCGACTACGGCTCTGACTGGTTC
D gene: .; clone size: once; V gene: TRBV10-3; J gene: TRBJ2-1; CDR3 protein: CAISAYIVSEQFF; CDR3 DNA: TGTGCCATCAGTGCCTATATCGTTAGTGAGCAGTTCTTC
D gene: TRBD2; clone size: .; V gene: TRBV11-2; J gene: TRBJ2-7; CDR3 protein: CASSPQRGPYEQYF; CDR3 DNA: TGTGCCAGCAGCCCCCAGCGGGGGCCCTACGAGCAGTACTTC
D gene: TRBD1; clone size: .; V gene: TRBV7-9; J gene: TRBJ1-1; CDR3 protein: CASSSGQGAMNTEAFF; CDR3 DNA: TGTGCCAGCAGCTCCGGACAGGGGGCTATGAACACTGAAGCTTTCTTT
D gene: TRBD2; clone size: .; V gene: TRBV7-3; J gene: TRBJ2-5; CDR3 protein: CASSSTGGETQYF; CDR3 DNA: TGTGCCAGCAGTTCCACGGGGGGAGAGACCCAGTACTTC
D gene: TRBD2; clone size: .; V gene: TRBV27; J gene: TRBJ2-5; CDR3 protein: CASSGLAGGETQYF; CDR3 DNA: TGTGCCAGCAGCGGACTAGCGGGAGGAGAGACCCAGTACTTC
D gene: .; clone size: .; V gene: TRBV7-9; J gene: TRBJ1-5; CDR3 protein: CASSRDISNQPQHF; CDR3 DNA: TGTGCCAGCAGCCGAGACATCAGCAATCAGCCCCAGCATTTT